The rows below give T cell receptor beta chains drawn from one sample of a study of T cell repertoires in aging, cancer and after chemotherapy. Using its own MiXCR run on the multiplex PCR reads, TCRdb lists one record per CDR3 protein. In the table there are 10,000 to 15,000 distinct CDR3 sequences, approximately 31% of which are singletons. Sequencing used blood. These receptors came from a human donor in good health. The donor label of this sample is uncertain. CDR3s include the opening cysteine and the closing phenylalanine or tryptophan. Fields, in order: D gene, V gene, clone size, J gene, CDR3 protein, CDR3 DNA. The D gene is left open where the match is weak. Not every row has a clone size; where given, it reads once, few, many or a size class.

d_gene: -; v_gene: TRBV27; abundance: -; j_gene: TRBJ2-7; CDR3aa: CASSSQGRLEQYF; CDR3nt: TGTGCCAGCAGTTCACAGGGCCGCCTCGAGCAGTACTTC
d_gene: -; v_gene: TRBV5-4; abundance: -; j_gene: TRBJ2-1; CDR3aa: CASSESEGGHSYNEQFF; CDR3nt: TGTGCCAGCAGCGAATCTGAGGGGGGTCATTCCTACAATGAGCAGTTCTTC
d_gene: -; v_gene: TRBV7-2; abundance: few; j_gene: TRBJ1-6; CDR3aa: CASSTYRTGANSPLHF; CDR3nt: TGTGCCAGCAGCACCTACCGGACGGGGGCTAATTCACCCCTCCACTTT
d_gene: -; v_gene: TRBV6-5; abundance: -; j_gene: TRBJ1-1; CDR3aa: CASSEVGGGTEAFF; CDR3nt: TGTGCCAGCAGTGAAGTCGGGGGAGGGACTGAAGCTTTCTTT
d_gene: -; v_gene: TRBV5-4; abundance: -; j_gene: TRBJ2-5; CDR3aa: CASSWGEETQYF; CDR3nt: TGTGCCAGCAGCTGGGGGGAAGAGACCCAGTACTTC
d_gene: -; v_gene: TRBV19; abundance: few; j_gene: TRBJ1-2; CDR3aa: CASSPREAPRSDKYGYTF; CDR3nt: TGTGCCAGTAGCCCCCGGGAGGCCCCTCGATCGGACAAATATGGCTACACCTTC
d_gene: -; v_gene: TRBV10-3; abundance: few; j_gene: TRBJ1-2; CDR3aa: CAISDGGGYGYTF; CDR3nt: TGTGCCATCAGTGACGGGGGAGGCTATGGCTACACCTTC
d_gene: TRBD2; v_gene: TRBV11-1; abundance: -; j_gene: TRBJ2-1; CDR3aa: CASSKSGASYNEQFF; CDR3nt: TGTGCCAGCAGCAAGAGCGGGGCCTCCTACAATGAGCAGTTCTTC
d_gene: TRBD1; v_gene: TRBV20-1; abundance: -; j_gene: TRBJ2-1; CDR3aa: CSASETGNNEQFF; CDR3nt: TGCAGTGCTAGCGAGACAGGGAACAATGAGCAGTTCTTC
d_gene: TRBD2; v_gene: TRBV19; abundance: -; j_gene: TRBJ2-5; CDR3aa: CASMTSGGAWETQYF; CDR3nt: TGTGCCAGTATGACTAGCGGGGGGGCCTGGGAGACCCAGTACTTC
d_gene: TRBD1; v_gene: TRBV29-1; abundance: medium-sized; j_gene: TRBJ1-2; CDR3aa: CSVDGQGMNYGYTF; CDR3nt: TGCAGCGTTGACGGACAGGGGATGAACTATGGCTACACCTTC
d_gene: -; v_gene: TRBV10-3; abundance: once; j_gene: TRBJ1-2; CDR3aa: CAISGTNSNFGYTF; CDR3nt: TGTGCCATCAGTGGGACAAACTCTAACTTTGGCTACACCTTC
d_gene: TRBD2; v_gene: TRBV6-2/TRBV6-3; abundance: few; j_gene: TRBJ2-1; CDR3aa: CASSYSASGGARNEQFF; CDR3nt: TGTGCCAGCAGTTACTCGGCTAGCGGGGGGGCCCGTAATGAGCAGTTCTTC
d_gene: -; v_gene: TRBV12-3/TRBV12-4; abundance: once; j_gene: TRBJ1-1; CDR3aa: CASSSATNTEAFF; CDR3nt: TGTGCCAGCAGCTCAGCTACGAACACTGAAGCTTTCTTT
d_gene: TRBD1; v_gene: TRBV20-1; abundance: -; j_gene: TRBJ2-7; CDR3aa: CSARDLDRGSYEQYF; CDR3nt: TGCAGTGCTAGAGATCTTGACAGGGGCTCCTACGAGCAGTACTTC
d_gene: -; v_gene: TRBV5-6; abundance: -; j_gene: TRBJ1-2; CDR3aa: CASSGDGQGDYGYTF; CDR3nt: TGTGCCAGCAGCGGTGACGGGCAGGGTGACTATGGCTACACCTTC
d_gene: -; v_gene: TRBV12-3/TRBV12-4; abundance: -; j_gene: TRBJ1-4; CDR3aa: CASSPVVGALSIEKLFF; CDR3nt: TGTGCCAGCAGTCCAGTGGTGGGGGCGCTTTCCATCGAAAAACTGTTTTTT
d_gene: -; v_gene: TRBV6-5; abundance: few; j_gene: TRBJ2-5; CDR3aa: CASSYSQGLIKETQYF; CDR3nt: TGTGCCAGCAGTTACTCGCAGGGCTTAATCAAAGAGACCCAGTACTTC
d_gene: TRBD1; v_gene: TRBV6-1; abundance: -; j_gene: TRBJ1-6; CDR3aa: CASRAQGEVGSYNSPLHF; CDR3nt: TGTGCCAGCAGAGCACAGGGGGAGGTCGGCTCCTATAATTCACCCCTCCACTTT
d_gene: -; v_gene: TRBV6-1; abundance: -; j_gene: TRBJ2-1; CDR3aa: CASSEARIEQFF; CDR3nt: TGTGCCAGCAGTGAAGCGCGAATTGAGCAGTTCTTC
d_gene: TRBD2; v_gene: TRBV12-3/TRBV12-4; abundance: few; j_gene: TRBJ2-5; CDR3aa: CASSLASGGEETQYF; CDR3nt: TGTGCCAGCAGTTTAGCTAGCGGGGGGGAAGAGACCCAGTACTTC
d_gene: -; v_gene: TRBV6-2/TRBV6-3; abundance: -; j_gene: TRBJ2-1; CDR3aa: CASTRGGMGNEQFF; CDR3nt: TGTGCCAGCACCCGAGGGGGAATGGGGAATGAGCAGTTCTTC
d_gene: -; v_gene: TRBV5-1; abundance: -; j_gene: TRBJ1-3; CDR3aa: CASSLAGDRGNTIYF; CDR3nt: TGCGCCAGCAGCTTGGCGGGGGACCGTGGAAACACCATATATTTT
d_gene: -; v_gene: TRBV6-5; abundance: medium-sized; j_gene: TRBJ1-6; CDR3aa: CASSLRGRQSLHF; CDR3nt: TGTGCCAGCAGTTTACGAGGGAGACAGTCCCTCCACTTT
d_gene: TRBD2; v_gene: TRBV5-4; abundance: -; j_gene: TRBJ2-7; CDR3aa: CASSPDGGGYYEQYF; CDR3nt: TGCGCCAGCAGCCCGGACGGGGGGGGCTACTACGAGCAGTACTTC
d_gene: -; v_gene: TRBV12-3/TRBV12-4; abundance: -; j_gene: TRBJ2-1; CDR3aa: CASSRDFYNEQFF; CDR3nt: TGTGCCAGCAGCCGGGACTTCTACAATGAGCAGTTCTTC
d_gene: TRBD2; v_gene: TRBV20-1; abundance: -; j_gene: TRBJ2-1; CDR3aa: CSANTGGSSYNEQFF; CDR3nt: TGCAGTGCTAATACGGGGGGGTCCTCCTACAATGAGCAGTTCTTC
d_gene: TRBD1; v_gene: TRBV6-5; abundance: few; j_gene: TRBJ1-1; CDR3aa: CASSRDRSAFF; CDR3nt: TGTGCCAGCAGCAGGGACAGATCAGCTTTCTTT
d_gene: TRBD2; v_gene: TRBV6-5; abundance: -; j_gene: TRBJ2-1; CDR3aa: CASSRGLAGLGHNEQFF; CDR3nt: TGTGCCAGCAGTAGGGGACTAGCGGGACTGGGTCACAATGAGCAGTTCTTC
d_gene: TRBD1; v_gene: TRBV6-1; abundance: -; j_gene: TRBJ1-3; CDR3aa: CASSEGTGGNTIYF; CDR3nt: TGTGCCAGCAGTGAAGGGACAGGGGGAAACACCATATATTTT
d_gene: -; v_gene: TRBV19; abundance: medium-sized; j_gene: TRBJ2-1; CDR3aa: CASSSTPGSVLF; CDR3nt: TGTGCCAGTAGTTCCACCCCGGGGTCTGTCCTCTTC
d_gene: -; v_gene: TRBV7-2; abundance: few; j_gene: TRBJ1-2; CDR3aa: CASSTVGKYGYTF; CDR3nt: TGTGCCAGCAGCACAGTGGGGAAATATGGCTACACCTTC
d_gene: -; v_gene: TRBV7-9; abundance: -; j_gene: TRBJ1-2; CDR3aa: CASSSGPGGYTF; CDR3nt: TGTGCCAGCAGCTCGGGTCCGGGTGGCTACACCTTC
d_gene: TRBD2; v_gene: TRBV10-1; abundance: -; j_gene: TRBJ2-7; CDR3aa: CASRPTSGSYEQYF; CDR3nt: TGCGCCAGCAGACCGACTAGCGGATCCTACGAGCAGTACTTC
d_gene: TRBD2; v_gene: TRBV7-2; abundance: -; j_gene: TRBJ2-7; CDR3aa: CASSLGSAGTTTLYEQYF; CDR3nt: TGTGCCAGCAGCTTAGGGTCCGCCGGGACTACAACCCTCTACGAGCAGTACTTC
d_gene: -; v_gene: TRBV6-2/TRBV6-3; abundance: -; j_gene: TRBJ2-1; CDR3aa: CASSLTVNSEQFF; CDR3nt: TGTGCCAGCAGTTTGACTGTGAACAGTGAGCAGTTCTTC
d_gene: -; v_gene: TRBV24-1; abundance: -; j_gene: TRBJ2-1; CDR3aa: CATSDTGTEQFF; CDR3nt: TGTGCCACCTCGGATACAGGAACTGAGCAGTTCTTC
d_gene: -; v_gene: TRBV27; abundance: medium-sized; j_gene: TRBJ2-3; CDR3aa: CASSQREGLDTQYF; CDR3nt: TGTGCCAGCAGTCAACGCGAGGGGCTAGATACGCAGTATTTT
d_gene: TRBD1; v_gene: TRBV6-6; abundance: -; j_gene: TRBJ2-2; CDR3aa: CASSRDRGLPGELFF; CDR3nt: TGTGCCAGCTCCCGGGACAGGGGGCTTCCCGGGGAGCTGTTTTTT
d_gene: -; v_gene: TRBV20-1; abundance: -; j_gene: TRBJ1-2; CDR3aa: CSASEGNSILGGYTF; CDR3nt: TGCAGTGCTAGTGAGGGGAACTCTATCCTGGGCGGCTACACCTTC
d_gene: TRBD2; v_gene: TRBV20-1; abundance: -; j_gene: TRBJ2-2; CDR3aa: CSAREASGGELFF; CDR3nt: TGCAGTGCTAGAGAGGCTAGCGGCGGGGAGCTGTTTTTT
d_gene: TRBD1; v_gene: TRBV11-1; abundance: medium-sized; j_gene: TRBJ2-2; CDR3aa: CASSPGTGGFVELFF; CDR3nt: TGTGCCAGCAGCCCCGGGACAGGAGGCTTCGTGGAGCTGTTTTTT